A selection of T cell receptor beta chains follows, all from one sample in a study of cytomegalovirus exposure and HLA in healthy donors. Measured with immunoSEQ multiplex PCR; TCRdb has only the in-frame clones, and not every one. The table records around 170,000 clones, about 78% of them present only once. Sequencing input: PBMCs. The receptors come from a man aged 35 to 55 in good health and CMV-seronegative. Both conserved end residues are part of each CDR3. D genes are given only for firm matches. Size tells how often a clone was seen (once, few, many) or the class of an expanded clone, and some rows leave it out.

clone size | J gene | V gene | D gene | CDR3 DNA | CDR3 protein
. | TRBJ2-2 | TRBV19 | . | TGTGCCAGTAGTAATGTTCCTATGAACACCGGGGAGCTGTTTTTT | CASSNVPMNTGELFF
. | TRBJ2-7 | TRBV29-1 | . | TGCAGCGTCAAGACGGGGGTCTACGAGCAGTACTTC | CSVKTGVYEQYF
. | TRBJ2-1 | TRBV6-4 | . | TGTGCCAGCAGTGACCACTACCGCCTCTCCTACAATGAGCAGTTCTTC | CASSDHYRLSYNEQFF
. | TRBJ2-3 | TRBV9 | . | TGTGCCAGCAGCGTAGGCGGGGATACGCAGTATTTT | CASSVGGDTQYF
. | TRBJ2-5 | TRBV27 | . | TGTGCCAGCAGGGAACGGGGGGCCTGGGAGACCCAGTACTTC | CASRERGAWETQYF
. | TRBJ2-3 | TRBV4-3 | TRBD2 | TGCGCCAGCAGCCCCAATAGCGGGATCTTTAATACGCAGTATTTT | CASSPNSGIFNTQYF
. | TRBJ1-1 | TRBV19 | TRBD1 | TGTGCCAGTAGTATTTCCCTCGGACAGGGGCGGAACACTGAAGCTTTCTTT | CASSISLGQGRNTEAFF
. | TRBJ1-4 | TRBV27 | TRBD1 | TGTGCCAGCAGCTACCTAACGGGACAGGAGAATGAAAAACTGTTTTTT | CASSYLTGQENEKLFF
few | TRBJ2-3 | TRBV27 | . | TGTGCCAGCAGCTCTAGACCGGATATCACAGATACGCAGTATTTT | CASSSRPDITDTQYF
. | TRBJ2-3 | TRBV29-1 | . | TGCAGCGTCGGGAGTTCAGGCAGCACAGATACGCAGTATTTT | CSVGSSGSTDTQYF
. | TRBJ2-7 | TRBV10-3 | . | TGTGCCATCAGTGAGTCTGAAGGAGGAGACGAGCAGTACTTC | CAISESEGGDEQYF
. | TRBJ2-5 | TRBV18 | TRBD1 | TGTGCCAGCTCACCAGGGACAGAAGAGACCCAGTACTTC | CASSPGTEETQYF
. | TRBJ2-1 | TRBV29-1 | . | TGCAGCGCCGCCGGGGCAGGGGCCTCCAATGAGCAGTTCTTC | CSAAGAGASNEQFF
once | TRBJ2-1 | TRBV7-2 | TRBD2 | TGTGCCAGCAGCTTAGCGCGGGGGGGTAACAATGAGCAGTTCTTC | CASSLARGGNNEQFF
. | TRBJ2-5 | TRBV5-6 | TRBD2 | TGTGCCAGCAGCTTGGGCGGGGGGCAAGAGACCCAGTACTTC | CASSLGGGQETQYF
. | TRBJ2-5 | TRBV2 | . | TGTGCCAGCAGTGAACGGAGGGCCGGGGAGACCCAGTACTTC | CASSERRAGETQYF
. | TRBJ1-1 | TRBV5-4 | TRBD1 | TGTGCCAGCAGCAACACGGGACAGGGCTTGGCTGAAGCTTTCTTT | CASSNTGQGLAEAFF
. | TRBJ2-5 | TRBV6-6 | TRBD1 | TGTGCCAGCAGACGGGACAGGTCTGGCCAAGAGACCCAGTACTTC | CASRRDRSGQETQYF
. | TRBJ1-4 | TRBV7-2 | TRBD1 | TGTGCCAGCAGCTTTCTAACAGGGGCGGAAGAAAAACTGTTTTTT | CASSFLTGAEEKLFF
. | TRBJ1-2 | TRBV27 | . | TGTGCCAGCAGTACTAGGTCCTCCTATGGCTACACCTTC | CASSTRSSYGYTF
. | TRBJ1-2 | TRBV27 | TRBD1 | TGTGCCAGCAGCCTTGGACAGGGGAGATATGGCTACACCTTC | CASSLGQGRYGYTF
. | TRBJ2-7 | TRBV7-9 | . | TGTGCCAGCAGCTCCAGGGGGAGGCTATACGAGCAGTACTTC | CASSSRGRLYEQYF
. | TRBJ2-1 | TRBV9 | . | TGTGCCAGCAGCGTAGCCGGGAGCAATGAGCAGTTCTTC | CASSVAGSNEQFF
. | TRBJ1-1 | TRBV30 | . | TGTGCCTGGAGTGTGGACAGTATGAACACTGAAGCTTTCTTT | CAWSVDSMNTEAFF
. | TRBJ2-1 | TRBV2 | TRBD2 | TGTGCCGCCCGACTAGCGGCAAGCAATGAGCAGTTCTTC | CAARLAASNEQFF
. | TRBJ1-5 | TRBV6-1 | . | TGTGCCAGCAAGGGGGAATTGGGTGTTTGGCAGCCCCAGCATTTT | CASKGELGVWQPQHF
. | TRBJ1-2 | TRBV2 | TRBD1 | TGTGCCAGCAGTGAGGACAGGCTCAACTATGGCTACACCTTC | CASSEDRLNYGYTF
. | TRBJ1-3 | TRBV7-3 | . | TGTGCCAGCAGCTTACACGGGGGTTTGGGAAACACCATATATTTT | CASSLHGGLGNTIYF
. | TRBJ1-6 | TRBV6-5 | TRBD1 | TGTGCCAGCAGTCGTCAGACAGGGGGGAATTCACCCCTCCACTTT | CASSRQTGGNSPLHF
few | TRBJ1-5 | TRBV2 | . | TGTGCCAGCAGTGGGGCAGATAGCAATCAGCCCCAGCATTTT | CASSGADSNQPQHF
. | TRBJ1-2 | TRBV19 | . | TGTGCCAGTAGTATTCCGTATGGCTACACCTTC | CASSIPYGYTF
. | TRBJ1-1 | TRBV19 | . | TGTGCCAGTAGTACCCGGACAGAAATGAACACTGAAGCTTTCTTT | CASSTRTEMNTEAFF
once | TRBJ2-7 | TRBV6-1 | . | TGTGCCAGCAGTGAAGCCCCCGGGGACACCTACGAGCAGTACTTC | CASSEAPGDTYEQYF
. | TRBJ2-5 | TRBV5-1 | TRBD2 | TGCGCCAGCAGCTTGGACAGACTAGCGGGGGGAGAGACCCAGTACTTC | CASSLDRLAGGETQYF
. | TRBJ1-2 | TRBV4-3 | . | TGCGCCAGCAGCCAGGCCGCAGGGAAGGCACATGGCTACACCTTC | CASSQAAGKAHGYTF
few | TRBJ1-1 | TRBV29-1 | . | TGCAGCGTTTACAGGGAGAACACTGAAGCTTTCTTT | CSVYRENTEAFF
. | TRBJ2-7 | TRBV7-2 | TRBD2 | TGTGCCAGCAGTATAGGGGCCAGCGGGAGGGCCAGTCAGCTCGAGCAGTACTTC | CASSIGASGRASQLEQYF
. | TRBJ2-6 | TRBV6-5 | . | TGTGCCAGCAGCCCCGGTTTATCTGGGGCCAACGTCCTGACTTTC | CASSPGLSGANVLTF